What follows describes a single T cell receptor beta chain. In the original workflow: Reference gene primer amplification gave nucleated cell count estimates. Only in-frame clones appear in the TCRdb table, and some are missing; sequencing was by immunoSEQ multiplex PCR. That table is the source of V, J and clone size, and D and trimming were worked out from the DNA. Found here are about 180,000 clones, roughly 87% of them singletons; the top ten hold roughly 1.2%. The data were taken from a study of blood T cell repertoires in COVID-19. On the study more broadly: Acute and convalescent COVID-19 samples came from the United States, Italy and Spain. Sample material is recorded as cDNA or gDNA derived from T cells, B-cell-depleted T cells, or PBMCs.

The study drew participants aged 18 to 89 years from under 30 US areas. The germline gives CDR1 PRHDT, CDR2 FYEKMQ (reference sequence). J lost 5 bases, V lost 4 bases, and 17 bases had no gene match. The CDR3 loop spans 17 amino acids. The sample comprised PBMCs or T cells enriched from blood (not recorded which). The sequence derives from a human donor with acute COVID-19. The donor label of this sample is uncertain. The V and J genes are TRBV13 and TRBJ2-7; 7 bases fit TRBD1. CDR3 protein: CASSYRQGFEGIDEQYF. CDR3 in DNA: TGTGCCAGCAGCTATAGACAGGGATTCGAGGGCATCGACGAGCAGTACTTC. Looking up the rest from reference TRBV13 and TRBJ2-7 gives the full variable domain: AAGVIQSPRHLIKEKRETATLKCYPIPRHDTVYWYQQGPGQDPQFLISFYEKMQSDKGSIPDRFSAQQFSDYHSELNMSSLELGDSALYFCASSYRQGFEGIDEQYFGPGTRLTVT.